The T cell receptor (beta chain) described here comes from a study of cytomegalovirus exposure and HLA in healthy donors. Study outcomes and limitations: The productive fraction for most TCR beta V segments was about 87% or about 30% in an earlier analysis. It was reported that TCR beta sequences correctly inferred the HLA-A and HLA-B alleles for most subjects.

PCR amplification relied on 60 Vbeta primers (plus 13 Jbeta primers). TCRdb's copy holds only in-frame clones and misses some; the assay was immunoSEQ multiplex PCR. The sample shows more than 95,000 clones, 74% of them seen only once. V lost 0 bases, J lost 7 bases, and 12 bases lay in between. Germline-derived CDR1 and CDR2 are SGHVS and FQNEAQ. The CDR3 loop spans 15 amino acids. Note on this clone: What it binds is unknown.

The V call is TRBV7-8, the J call TRBJ2-2; D is perhaps TRBD2 (5 bases). This receptor was obtained from a woman in her forties or fifties in good health and CMV-seropositive. Sequenced input: PBMCs. CDR3 protein: CASSLADSSIGELFF. CDR3 coding DNA: TGTGCCAGCAGCTTAGCCGATTCTAGCATCGGGGAGCTGTTTTTT.